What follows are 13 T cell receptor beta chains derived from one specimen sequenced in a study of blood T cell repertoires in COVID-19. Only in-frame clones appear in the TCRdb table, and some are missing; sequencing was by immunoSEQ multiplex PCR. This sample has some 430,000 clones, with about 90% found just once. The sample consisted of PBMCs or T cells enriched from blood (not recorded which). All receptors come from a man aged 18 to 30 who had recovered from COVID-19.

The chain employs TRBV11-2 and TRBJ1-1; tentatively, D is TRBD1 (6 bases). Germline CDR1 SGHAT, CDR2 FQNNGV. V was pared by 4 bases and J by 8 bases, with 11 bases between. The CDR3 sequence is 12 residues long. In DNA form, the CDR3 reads TGTGCCAGCAGCTCCTTGGGGGCCGAAGCTTTCTTT. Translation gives CASSSLGAEAFF.

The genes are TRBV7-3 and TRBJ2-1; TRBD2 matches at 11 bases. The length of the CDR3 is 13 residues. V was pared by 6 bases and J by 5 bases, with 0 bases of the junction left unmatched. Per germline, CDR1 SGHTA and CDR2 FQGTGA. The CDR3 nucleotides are TGTGCCAGCAGGGGACTAGCGGACAATGAGCAGTTCTTC. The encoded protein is CASRGLADNEQFF. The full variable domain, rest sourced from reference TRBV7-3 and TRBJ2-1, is GAGVSQTPSNKVTEKGKYVELRCDPISGHTALYWYRQSLGQGPEFLIYFQGTGAADDSGLPNDRFFAVRPEGSVSTLKIQRTERGDSAVYLCASRGLADNEQFFGPGTRLTVL.

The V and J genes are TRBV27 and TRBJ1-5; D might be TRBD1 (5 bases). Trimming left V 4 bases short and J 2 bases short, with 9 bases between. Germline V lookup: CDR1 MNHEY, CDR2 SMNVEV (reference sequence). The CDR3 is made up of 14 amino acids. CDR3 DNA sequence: TGTGCCAGCAGTTCGGTAGGGGGCAATCAGCCCCAGCATTTT. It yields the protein CASSSVGGNQPQHF.

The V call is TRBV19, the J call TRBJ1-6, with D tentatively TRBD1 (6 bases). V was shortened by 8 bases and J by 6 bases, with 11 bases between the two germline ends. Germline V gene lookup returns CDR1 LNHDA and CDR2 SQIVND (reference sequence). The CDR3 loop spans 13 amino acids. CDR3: CASAGAGNSPLHF. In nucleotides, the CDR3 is TGTGCCAGTGCAGGGGCTGGTAATTCACCCCTCCACTTT.

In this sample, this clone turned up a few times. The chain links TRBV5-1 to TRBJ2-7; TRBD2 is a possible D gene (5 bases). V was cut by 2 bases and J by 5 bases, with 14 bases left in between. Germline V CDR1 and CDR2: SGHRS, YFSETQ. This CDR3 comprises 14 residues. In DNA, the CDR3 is TGCGCCAGCAGCTTAATGAGTTGGGGAGACGAGCAGTACTTC. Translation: CASSLMSWGDEQYF.

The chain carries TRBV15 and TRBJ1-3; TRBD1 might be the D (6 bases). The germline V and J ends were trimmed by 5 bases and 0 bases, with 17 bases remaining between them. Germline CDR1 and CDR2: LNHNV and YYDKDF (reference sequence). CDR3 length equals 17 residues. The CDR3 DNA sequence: TGTGCCACCAGCGGGGGGGTTGGGACACTCTCTGGAAACACCATATATTTT. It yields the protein CATSGGVGTLSGNTIYF.

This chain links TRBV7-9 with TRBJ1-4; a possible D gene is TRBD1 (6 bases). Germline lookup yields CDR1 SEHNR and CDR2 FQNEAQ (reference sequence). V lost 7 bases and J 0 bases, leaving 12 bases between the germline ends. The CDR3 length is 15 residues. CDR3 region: CASNRDTTTNEKLFF. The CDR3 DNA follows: TGTGCCAGCAACCGGGACACGACAACTAATGAAAAACTGTTTTTT. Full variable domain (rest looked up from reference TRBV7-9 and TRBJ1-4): DTGVSQNPRHKITKRGQNVTFRCDPISEHNRLYWYRQTLGQGPEFLTYFQNEAQLEKSRLLSDRFSAERPKGSFSTLEIQRTEQGDSAMYLCASNRDTTTNEKLFFGSGTQLSVL.

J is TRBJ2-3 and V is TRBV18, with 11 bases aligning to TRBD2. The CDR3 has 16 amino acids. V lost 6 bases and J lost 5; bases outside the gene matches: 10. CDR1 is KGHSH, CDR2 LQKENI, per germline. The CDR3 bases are TGTGCCAGCTCCCCGGTAGCGGGGGGGTATGGAGATACGCAGTATTTT. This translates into CASSPVAGGYGDTQYF.

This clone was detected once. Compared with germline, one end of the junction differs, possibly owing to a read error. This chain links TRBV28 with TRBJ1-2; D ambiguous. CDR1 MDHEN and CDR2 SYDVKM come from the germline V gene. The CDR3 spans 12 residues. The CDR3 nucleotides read TGTGCCAGCAGCTTATCCGGGATGGGCTACACCTTC. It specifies CASSLSGMGYTF.

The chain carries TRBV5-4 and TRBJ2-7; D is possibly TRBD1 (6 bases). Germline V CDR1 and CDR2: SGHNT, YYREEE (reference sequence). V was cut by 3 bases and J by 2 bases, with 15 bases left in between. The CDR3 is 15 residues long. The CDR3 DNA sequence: TGTGCCAGCAGCTACAACCGGGACAATCCCTACGAGCAGTACTTC. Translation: CASSYNRDNPYEQYF.

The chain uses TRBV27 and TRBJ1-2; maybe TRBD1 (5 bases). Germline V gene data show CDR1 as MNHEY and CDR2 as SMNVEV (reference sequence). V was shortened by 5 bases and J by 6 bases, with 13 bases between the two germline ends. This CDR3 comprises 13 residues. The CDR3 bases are TGTGCCAGCAGTCGCCAGGGCGGGAATGGCTACACCTTC. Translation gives CASSRQGGNGYTF.

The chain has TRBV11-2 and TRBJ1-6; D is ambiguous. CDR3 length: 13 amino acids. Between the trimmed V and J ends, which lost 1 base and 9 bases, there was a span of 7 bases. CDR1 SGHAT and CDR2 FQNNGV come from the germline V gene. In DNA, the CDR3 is TGTGCCAGCAGCTTAGTTACCGGTTCACCCCTCCACTTT. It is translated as CASSLVTGSPLHF.

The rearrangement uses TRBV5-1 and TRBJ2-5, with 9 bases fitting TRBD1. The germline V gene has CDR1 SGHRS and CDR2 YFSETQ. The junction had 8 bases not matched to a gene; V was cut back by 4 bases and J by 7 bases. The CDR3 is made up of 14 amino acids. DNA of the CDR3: TGCGCCAGCAGCCAGGGACAGGGCTCCGGGACCCAGTACTTC. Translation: CASSQGQGSGTQYF.